This T cell receptor beta chain was sequenced in a study of cytomegalovirus exposure and HLA in healthy donors (dated 2017 in TCRdb). A note on the overall study: According to an earlier analysis of a few hundred of the donors, about 179 million T cells yielded 100 million or so unique TCR beta sequences and about 280 Gb of sequence data. An early release that covered some 630 HLA-typed donors contained approximately 320 gigabases of sequencing data and around 80 million unique TCR sequences. The genetic ancestry cluster associated with self-reported Caucasian donors included roughly four fifths of the 398 genotyped donors. The study was designed to test whether signatures of past pathogen exposure could be identified by cataloging public T cell receptors. The study profiled the T cell repertoires of around 700 subjects by immunosequencing and related them to cytomegalovirus serostatus. A separate validation cohort of roughly 110 different subjects was used in addition to the approximately 610-subject first cohort. To predict cytomegalovirus infection status, the study combined high-throughput TCR immunosequencing, statistical association of individual TCRs with disease status, and machine learning. A later analysis re-examined previously published TCR beta repertoires from 610 or so donors and added high-resolution HLA genotyping to investigate patterns of TCR occurrence. Rather than using new phenotypic data, the later analysis identified candidate immune exposures from TCR beta sequences and from how often those sequences occurred across donors. In an earlier analysis of over 550 of the donors, high-throughput TCR beta sequencing was used to judge whether each TCR beta V gene segment behaved as functional or pseudogenic. Donor age, sex, ethnicity and CMV serostatus were compiled alongside the repertoire data. In a later genetic analysis, genome-wide SNP genotypes for about 55% of the roughly 670 donors were used, and that subset was treated as a discovery cohort. All discovery cohort repertoires had been generated using a single sequencing platform. Class I and class II HLA loci were covered by the typing at four-digit resolution. Typing coverage differed by locus: A, B, C, DRB1 and DQB1 were typed in about 620-630 donors, DQA1 in 500 to 550, DPA1 in over 600, and DPB1 in just under 480. Four or five DR-DQ haplotypes were handled as single units for association and clustering because linkage in the cohort was strong. Among roughly 400 genotyped donors of the cohort, an average of approximately 240,000 unique TCR beta nucleotide sequences were sequenced per donor, roughly a sixth of them non-productive. Broader findings and caveats from the paper: Most TCR sequences were observed very rarely across donors, whereas some public TCRs were present in many individuals. Only TCR beta chains were sequenced in this cohort, and the absence of alpha or paired-chain data limited detectable features. Several of the top co-occurrence clusters appeared to be linked to parvovirus B19, influenza, CMV and Epstein-Barr virus, according to a later analysis. In a later analysis, HLA-associated TCR beta chains showed more clonal expansion and lower generation probabilities than non-associated chains that were equally common. Three of the identified cytomegalovirus-associated TCR beta chains were confirmed in vitro to be specific for cytomegalovirus antigens. A later analysis found that TCR association rates varied across HLA loci, with DRB1 alleles showing the most associated TCRs and HLA-C alleles the fewest. Compared with the approximately 600-donor mean, donors in an Asian-associated ancestry cluster had fewer N-insertions in productive TCRs, according to a later genetic analysis. Presence/absence analyses assumed roughly uniform sequencing depth across donors, an assumption that may not hold. Over 15 rarely observed V segments, including chromosome 9 orphons, were excluded from the earlier analysis of approximately 500 of the donors because counts were too low. HLA typing was unavailable for some donors at each locus, so association tests used only the typed subset. Linkage disequilibrium might explain the correlated functional status among segregating V segments, but an unknown experimental factor could not be excluded. According to a later analysis, most CMV-associated TCR beta chains appeared to be HLA-restricted, and the HLA associations seemed to be driven largely by CMV exposure. In a later genetic analysis, a missense DCLRE1C variant was associated with V-gene and J-gene trimming of TCR beta chains, and the association was replicated in an independent cohort. Broadly in line with IMGT annotations, most TCR beta V segments showed up in productive rearrangements about 87% or about 30% of the time in an earlier analysis of approximately 600 of the donors. For the cohort, immune exposure information was limited to CMV serostatus. A later analysis associated 17,000 or so TCR beta sequences with specific HLA alleles at a false discovery rate of 0.05. Cytomegalovirus status was reported to be diagnosed by the classifier with high specificity and sensitivity in both the original and validation cohorts. A cluster of highly shared sequence variants was judged likely to represent a technical artifact of the sequencing pipeline. A total of 150 to 200 TCR beta chains were listed by the study as associated with cytomegalovirus. A further reported finding was that TCR beta sequences accurately predicted the HLA-A and HLA-B alleles for most subjects in the first cohort. When HLA alleles, especially DR and DQ, strongly co-occurred, attributing TCR associations to individual alleles was difficult. It was suggested by the authors that the approach could potentially be generalized to other disease states and immunological phenotypes.

About this clone itself: The target of this receptor is not known. Base quality data are lacking; no much larger clone is found one base away.

Receptors were amplified or captured by the immunoSEQ multiplex PCR assay. A mixture of 60 forward primers for TCR Vbeta segments and 13 reverse primers for TCR Jbeta segments was used in the multiplex PCR. The CDR3 region of rearranged TCR beta genes was amplified from genomic DNA by a multiplex PCR assay. The amplified TCR beta libraries were sequenced on the Illumina HiSeq System as 87-base-pair reads. The paper's processing steps were these. Across the roughly 600 repertoires, a later analysis counted roughly 84 million unique TCR beta chains, roughly 11 million of which were shared by at least two donors. Raw reads were error-corrected and collapsed into unique sequences by a nearest-neighbor algorithm in which closely related sequences were merged to remove PCR and sequencing errors. To assign V, D and J gene segments, CDR3 sequences were aligned to IMGT reference sequences. For a sequence to be retained, a match of at least six nucleotides was required to both a V gene segment and a J gene segment. A rearrangement was called productive if the CDR3 had no stop codons and remained in frame with V and J, and every other rearrangement was called non-productive. Following IMGT convention, CDR3 was defined as the stretch from the second conserved V-encoded cysteine up to the conserved J-encoded phenylalanine. The earlier analysis of about 590 of the donors excluded sequences that lacked an unambiguous match to a single V gene segment. In an earlier analysis of around 590 of the donors, a V segment was called functional when productive rearrangements were above 56.7%, and segregating when the standard deviation between donors exceeded 5%. A statistical classification framework was built to diagnose cytomegalovirus status from the catalog of TCR beta chain sequences. V and J gene assignment, in a later analysis, came from comparing TCR nucleotide sequences with IMGT/GENE-DB human TR gene sequences. Using the TCRdist pipeline, a later analysis assigned CDR3 sequences along with most-parsimonious VDJ recombination scenarios. A later analysis defined each TCR beta chain by its CDR3 amino acid sequence plus V-gene family, and excluded reads lacking a unique V-gene family. A later analysis removed several hundred highly shared, low-generation-probability nucleotide sequences to deal with suspected cross-contamination and a sequencing artifact. In a later analysis, a clonal expansion index was calculated for each public chain from normalized within-repertoire ranks of inferred template counts. A later analysis computed generation probabilities with a VDJ recombination model fitted to out-of-frame rearrangements, and checked the results against IGoR. A later analysis scored TCR-TCR, TCR-HLA and TCR-CMV co-occurrence with hypergeometric tests, applying a repertoire-size bias correction to TCR pairs. False discovery rates were estimated in a later analysis by permuting HLA or CMV assignments 20 times. In a later analysis, co-occurring TCRs were grouped with DBSCAN, and TCRdist sequence similarity was added when clustering was performed within HLA-allele-positive subsets. Co-occurrence clustering excluded repertoires with fewer than 30,000 or more than 120,000 public chains, plus five with anomalous nucleotide sharing. In TCRdb, the immuneACCESS table is reduced to in-frame sequences with V and J assigned. These tables do not hold every clone; where another copy was compared, an unresolved V gene accounts for under half, and the others remain unexplained. V, J and clone size are those of that table, while D and trimming were read from the DNA. This sample gives some 91,000 clones in total; around 73% of them show up just once. Together, the top ten hold roughly 0.71% of the sample.

The cohort was made up of approximately 700 healthy bone marrow donors. Cohort members were all nominally healthy when sampled, although unrecorded immune exposures were likely present. The donor was CMV seronegative and was included in the group of a few hundred seronegative cohort members. Each donor provided a peripheral blood sample, and peripheral blood mononuclear cells were used for TCR beta sequencing. The Qiagen DNeasy Blood Extraction Kit was used to extract genomic DNA from the blood cell samples. The receptor comes from a woman aged 55-70 years in good health and CMV-seronegative. The specimen was PBMCs.

The DNA reads as follows: TGTGCCAGCAGCAAAGCCGGACAGGGGCAAGAGACCCAGTACTTC. It is translated as CASSKAGQGQETQYF. The sequence joins TRBV21-1 to TRBJ2-5; the table's D call TRBD1 went unverified against the DNA. TRBV21-1 is a documented pseudogene. CDR3 length: 15 amino acids, cysteine to phenylalanine. The CDR3 DNA has 45 bases and is translated from base 1.